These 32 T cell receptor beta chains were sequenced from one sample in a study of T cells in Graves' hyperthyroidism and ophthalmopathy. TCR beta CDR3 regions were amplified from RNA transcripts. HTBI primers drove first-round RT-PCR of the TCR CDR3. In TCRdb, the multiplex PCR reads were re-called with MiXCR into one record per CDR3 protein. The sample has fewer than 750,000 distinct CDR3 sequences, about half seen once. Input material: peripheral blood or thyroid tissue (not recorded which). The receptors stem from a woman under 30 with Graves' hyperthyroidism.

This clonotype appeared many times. CDR3 sequence: CASSESVGLGPEQFF. CDR3 nucleotides: TGCGCCAGCAGTGAGTCGGTAGGATTGGGACCTGAGCAGTTCTTC. The chain links TRBV10-1 to TRBJ2-1, with D perhaps TRBD1 or TRBD2 (5 bases each). The CDR3 consists of 15 residues. Germline CDR1 is WNHNN and CDR2 is SYGVQD (reference sequence). V lost 0 bases to trimming and J lost 9 bases, with 15 bases between them.

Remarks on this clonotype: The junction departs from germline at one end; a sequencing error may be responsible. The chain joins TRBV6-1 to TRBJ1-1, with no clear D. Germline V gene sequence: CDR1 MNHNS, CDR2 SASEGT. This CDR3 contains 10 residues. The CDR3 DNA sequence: TGTGCCAGCAGGAGGACTGAAGCTTTCTTC. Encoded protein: CASRRTEAFF.

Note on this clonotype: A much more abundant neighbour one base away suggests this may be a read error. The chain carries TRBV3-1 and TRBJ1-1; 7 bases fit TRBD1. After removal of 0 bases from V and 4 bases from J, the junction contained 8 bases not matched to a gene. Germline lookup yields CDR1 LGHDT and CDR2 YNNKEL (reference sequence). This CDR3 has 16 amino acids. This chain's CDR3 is CASSQDKRGRPTEAFF. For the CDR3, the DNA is TGTGCCAGCAGCCAAGATAAAAGGGGGCGTCCCACTGAAGCTTTCTTT.

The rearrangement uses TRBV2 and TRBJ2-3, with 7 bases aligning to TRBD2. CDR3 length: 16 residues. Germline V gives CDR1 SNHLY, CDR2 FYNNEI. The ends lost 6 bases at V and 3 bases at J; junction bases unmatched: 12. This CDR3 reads CASSSPLASGTDTQYF. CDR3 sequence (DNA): TGTGCCAGCAGCTCCCCCCTGGCTAGCGGAACAGATACGCAGTATTTT.

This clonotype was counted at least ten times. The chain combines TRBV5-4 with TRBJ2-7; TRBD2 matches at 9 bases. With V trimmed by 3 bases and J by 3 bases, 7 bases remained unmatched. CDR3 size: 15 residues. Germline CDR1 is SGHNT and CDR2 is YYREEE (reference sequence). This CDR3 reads CASSSRTSAYYEQYF. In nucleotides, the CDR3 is TGTGCCAGCAGCTCCCGGACTAGCGCGTACTACGAGCAGTACTTC.

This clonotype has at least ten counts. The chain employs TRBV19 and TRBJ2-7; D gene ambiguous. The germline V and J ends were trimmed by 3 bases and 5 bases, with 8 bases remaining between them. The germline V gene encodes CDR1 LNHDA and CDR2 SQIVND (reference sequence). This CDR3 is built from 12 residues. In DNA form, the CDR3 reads TGTGCCAGTAGTATCGACTGGAACGAGCAGTACTTC. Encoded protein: CASSIDWNEQYF.

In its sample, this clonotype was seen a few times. In nucleotides, the CDR3 is TGTGCCAGCAGTGAACCTCTGGGACAGGGGGACCCCGAGCAGTACTTC. As protein: CASSEPLGQGDPEQYF. This chain uses TRBV6-6 with TRBJ2-7; TRBD1 matches 11 bases. The CDR3 runs 16 residues. The ends lost 5 bases at V and 6 bases at J; junction bases unmatched: 12. Germline values: CDR1 MNHNY, CDR2 SVGAGI (reference sequence).

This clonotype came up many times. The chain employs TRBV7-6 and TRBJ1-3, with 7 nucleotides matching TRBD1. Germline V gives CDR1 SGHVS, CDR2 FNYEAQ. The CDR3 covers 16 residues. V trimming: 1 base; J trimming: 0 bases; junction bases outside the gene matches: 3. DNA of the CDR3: TGTGCCAGCAGCTTAGGGCCAGGGGGCTCTGGAAACACCATATATTTT. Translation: CASSLGPGGSGNTIYF.

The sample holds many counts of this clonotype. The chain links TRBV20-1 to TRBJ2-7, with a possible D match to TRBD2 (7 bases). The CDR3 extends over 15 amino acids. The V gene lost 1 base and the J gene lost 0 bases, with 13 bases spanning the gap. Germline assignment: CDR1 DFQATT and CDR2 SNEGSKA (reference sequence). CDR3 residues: CSARAGGEPSYEQYF. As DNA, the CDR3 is TGCAGTGCTAGAGCGGGGGGCGAACCCTCCTACGAGCAGTACTTC.

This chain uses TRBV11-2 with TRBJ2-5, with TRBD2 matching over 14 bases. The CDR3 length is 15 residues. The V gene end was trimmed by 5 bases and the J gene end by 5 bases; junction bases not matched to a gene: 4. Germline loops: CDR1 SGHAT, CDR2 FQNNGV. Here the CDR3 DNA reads TGTGCCAGCAGCATGGGACTAGCGGGAGATGAGACCCAGTACTTC. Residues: CASSMGLAGDETQYF.

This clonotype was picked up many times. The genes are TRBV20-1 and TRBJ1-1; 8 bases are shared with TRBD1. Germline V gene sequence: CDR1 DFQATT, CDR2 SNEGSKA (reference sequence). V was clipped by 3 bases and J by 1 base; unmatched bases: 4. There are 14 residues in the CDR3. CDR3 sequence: CSASRDRRNTEAFF. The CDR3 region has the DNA TGCAGTGCTAGCCGGGACAGGCGGAACACTGAAGCTTTCTTT.

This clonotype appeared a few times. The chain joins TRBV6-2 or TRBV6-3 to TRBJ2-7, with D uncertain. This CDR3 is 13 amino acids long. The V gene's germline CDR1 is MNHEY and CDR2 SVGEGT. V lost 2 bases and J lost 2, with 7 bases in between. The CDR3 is CASSYGWTYEQYF. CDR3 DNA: TGTGCCAGCAGTTACGGTTGGACCTACGAGCAGTACTTC.

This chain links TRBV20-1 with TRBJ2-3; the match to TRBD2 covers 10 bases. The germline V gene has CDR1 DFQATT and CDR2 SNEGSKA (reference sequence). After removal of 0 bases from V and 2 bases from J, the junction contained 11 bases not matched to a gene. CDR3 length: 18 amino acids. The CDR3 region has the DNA TGCAGTGCTAGAGATCTGGTACTAGCGGGATTTCCCACAGATACGCAGTATTTT. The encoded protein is CSARDLVLAGFPTDTQYF.

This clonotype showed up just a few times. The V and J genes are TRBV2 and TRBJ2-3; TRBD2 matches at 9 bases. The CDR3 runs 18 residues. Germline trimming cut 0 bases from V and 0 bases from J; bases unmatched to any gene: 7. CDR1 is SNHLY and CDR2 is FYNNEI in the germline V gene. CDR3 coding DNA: TGTGCCAGCAGTGAAGCTGTAGCTAGCGGGACGAGCACAGATACGCAGTATTTT. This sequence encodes CASSEAVASGTSTDTQYF.

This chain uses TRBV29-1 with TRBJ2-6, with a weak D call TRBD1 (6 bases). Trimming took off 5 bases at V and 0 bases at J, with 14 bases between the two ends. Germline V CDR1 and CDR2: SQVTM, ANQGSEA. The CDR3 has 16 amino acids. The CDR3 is CSVRAGASSGANVLTF. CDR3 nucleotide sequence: TGCAGCGTTAGGGCAGGGGCGAGCTCTGGGGCCAACGTCCTGACTTTC.

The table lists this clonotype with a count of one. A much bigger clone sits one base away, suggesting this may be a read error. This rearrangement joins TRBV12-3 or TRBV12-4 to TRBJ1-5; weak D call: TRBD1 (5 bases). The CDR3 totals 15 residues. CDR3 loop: CASSLETAPDQLQHF. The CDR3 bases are TGTGCCAGCAGTTTAGAGACAGCCCCAGATCAGCTCCAGCATTTT.

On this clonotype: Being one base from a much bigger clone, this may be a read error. The CDR3 is CASTRGSQVYGQYF. CDR3 in DNA: TGTGCCAGTACCCGCGGGAGTCAGGTTTACGGGCAGTACTTC. The rearrangement uses TRBV2 and TRBJ2-7, with TRBD2 matching over 7 bases. From germline, CDR1 is SNHLY and CDR2 FYNNEI. The CDR3 extends over 14 amino acids.

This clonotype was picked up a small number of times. This chain's CDR3 is CAISDQGGHGYTF. For the CDR3, the DNA is TGTGCCATCAGTGACCAGGGTGGACATGGCTACACCTTC. V usage is TRBV10-3 and J usage is TRBJ1-2; a possible D gene is TRBD1 (5 bases). The ends were cut back, 3 bases at V and 6 bases at J, with 11 bases in the middle. Germline lookup yields CDR1 ENHRY and CDR2 SYGVKD. The CDR3 spans 13 residues.

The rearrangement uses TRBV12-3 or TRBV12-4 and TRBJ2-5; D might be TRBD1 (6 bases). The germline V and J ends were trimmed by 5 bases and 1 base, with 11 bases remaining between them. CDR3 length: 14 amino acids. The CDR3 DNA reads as TGTGCCAGCAGTGACAGGTGGACCCAAGAGACCCAGTACTTC. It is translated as CASSDRWTQETQYF.

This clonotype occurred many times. CDR3 sequence reads: CASSAGNTGELFF. In DNA, the CDR3 is TGTGCCAGCAGTGCAGGGAACACCGGGGAGCTGTTTTTT. V is TRBV6-4 and J is TRBJ2-2, with D unclear. Looked up from germline, CDR1 is MRHNA and CDR2 is SNTAGT. Deletions cut 4 bases from V and 1 base from J, with 4 bases between. The length of the CDR3 is 13 residues.

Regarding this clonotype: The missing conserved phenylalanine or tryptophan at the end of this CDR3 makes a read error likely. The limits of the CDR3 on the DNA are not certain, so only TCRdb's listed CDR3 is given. CDR3 sequence: CASSTKTS. The chain has TRBV18 and TRBJ2-5; the DNA was not compared with TRBD2, the D call given in the table. The CDR3 is 8 residues long, counting both termini. The germline CDR1 and CDR2 sequences are KGHSH and LQKENI.

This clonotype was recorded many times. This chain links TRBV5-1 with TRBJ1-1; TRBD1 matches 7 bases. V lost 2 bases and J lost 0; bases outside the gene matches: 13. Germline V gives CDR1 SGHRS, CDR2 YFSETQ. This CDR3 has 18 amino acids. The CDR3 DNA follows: TGCGCCAGCAGCTTTATTACCGGGACAGCCCCAATGAACACTGAAGCTTTCTTT. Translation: CASSFITGTAPMNTEAFF.

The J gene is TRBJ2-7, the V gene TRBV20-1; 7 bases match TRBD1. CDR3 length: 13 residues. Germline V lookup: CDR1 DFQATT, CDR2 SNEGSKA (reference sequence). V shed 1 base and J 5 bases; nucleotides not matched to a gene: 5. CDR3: CSARADQGDEQYF. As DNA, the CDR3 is TGCAGTGCTAGAGCAGACCAGGGGGACGAGCAGTACTTC.

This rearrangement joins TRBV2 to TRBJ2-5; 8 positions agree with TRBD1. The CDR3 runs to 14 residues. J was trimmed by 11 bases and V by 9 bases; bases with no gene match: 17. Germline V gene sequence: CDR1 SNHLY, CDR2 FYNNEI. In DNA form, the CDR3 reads TGTGCCAGGGCCCTCGGACAGGGCACAGATACGCAGTACTTC. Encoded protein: CARALGQGTDTQYF.

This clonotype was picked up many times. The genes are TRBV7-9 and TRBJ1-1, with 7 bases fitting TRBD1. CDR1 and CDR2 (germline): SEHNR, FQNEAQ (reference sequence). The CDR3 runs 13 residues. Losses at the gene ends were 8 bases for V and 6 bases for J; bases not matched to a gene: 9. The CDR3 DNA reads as TGTGCCAGCGGATTACAGGGGTGGGCTGAAGCTTTCTTT. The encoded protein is CASGLQGWAEAFF.

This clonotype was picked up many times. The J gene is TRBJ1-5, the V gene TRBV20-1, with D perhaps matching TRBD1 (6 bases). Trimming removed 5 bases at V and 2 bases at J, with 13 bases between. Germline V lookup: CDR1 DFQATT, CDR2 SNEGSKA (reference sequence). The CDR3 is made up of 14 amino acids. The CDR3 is CSACDRTGNQPQHF. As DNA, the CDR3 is TGCAGTGCTTGCGACAGGACAGGCAATCAGCCCCAGCATTTT.

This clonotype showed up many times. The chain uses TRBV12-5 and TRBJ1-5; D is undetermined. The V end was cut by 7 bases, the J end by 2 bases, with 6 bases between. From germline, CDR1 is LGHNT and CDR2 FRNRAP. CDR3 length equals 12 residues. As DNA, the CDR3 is TGTGCTAGTGATATCGGCAATCAGCCCCAGCATTTT. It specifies CASDIGNQPQHF.

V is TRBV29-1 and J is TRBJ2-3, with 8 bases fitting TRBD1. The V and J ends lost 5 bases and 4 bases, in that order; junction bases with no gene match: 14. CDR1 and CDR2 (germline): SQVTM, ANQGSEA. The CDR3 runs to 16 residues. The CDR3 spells CSVSGSPDRDSDTQYF. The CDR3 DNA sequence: TGCAGCGTTAGTGGCTCGCCGGACAGGGACTCAGATACGCAGTATTTT.

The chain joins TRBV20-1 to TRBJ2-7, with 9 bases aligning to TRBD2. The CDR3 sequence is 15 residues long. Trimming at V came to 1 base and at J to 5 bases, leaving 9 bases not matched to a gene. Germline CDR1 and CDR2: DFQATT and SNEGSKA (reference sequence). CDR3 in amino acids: CSARGEAGGPHEQYF. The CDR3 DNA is TGCAGTGCTAGAGGAGAGGCGGGAGGGCCTCACGAGCAGTACTTC.

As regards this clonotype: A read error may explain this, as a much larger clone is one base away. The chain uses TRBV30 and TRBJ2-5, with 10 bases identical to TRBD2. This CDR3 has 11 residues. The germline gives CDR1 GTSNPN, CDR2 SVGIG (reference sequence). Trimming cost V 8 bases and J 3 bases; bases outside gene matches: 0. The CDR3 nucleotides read TGTGCCGGACTAGCGGAAGAGACCCAGTACTTC. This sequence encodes CAGLAEETQYF. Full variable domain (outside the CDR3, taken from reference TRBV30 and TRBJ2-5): SQTIHQWPATLVQPVGSPLSLECTVEGTSNPNLYWYRQAAGRGLQLLFYSVGIGQISSEVPQNLSASRPQDRQFILSSKKLLLSDSGFYLCAGLAEETQYFGPGTRLLVL.

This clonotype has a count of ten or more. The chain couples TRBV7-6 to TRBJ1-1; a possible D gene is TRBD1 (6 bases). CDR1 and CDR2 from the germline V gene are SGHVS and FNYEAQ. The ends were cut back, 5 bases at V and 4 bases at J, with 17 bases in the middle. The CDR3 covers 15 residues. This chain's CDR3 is CASSPEGGRVTEAFF. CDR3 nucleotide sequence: TGTGCCAGCAGCCCCGAGGGGGGTAGGGTCACTGAAGCTTTCTTT. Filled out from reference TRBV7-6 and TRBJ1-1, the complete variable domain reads GAGVSQSPRYKVTKRGQDVALRCDPISGHVSLYWYRQALGQGPEFLTYFNYEAQQDKSGLPNDRFSAERPEGSISTLTIQRTEQRDSAMYRCASSPEGGRVTEAFFGQGTRLTVV.

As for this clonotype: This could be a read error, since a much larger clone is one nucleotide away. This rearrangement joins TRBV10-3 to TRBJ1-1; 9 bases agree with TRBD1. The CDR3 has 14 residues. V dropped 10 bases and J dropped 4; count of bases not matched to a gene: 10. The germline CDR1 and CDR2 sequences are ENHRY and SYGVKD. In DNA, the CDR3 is TGTGCCAGCAGGTCCGGACAGGGGACCACTGAAGCTTTCTTT. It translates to CASRSGQGTTEAFF.